Following are 8 T cell receptor beta chains from one sample sequenced in a study of T cells expressing NK-cell markers. TCRdb re-analyzed the 5' RACE reads; it lists each CDR3 protein once, without DNA. Its table lists about 160,000 distinct CDR3 sequences. The specimen was blood T cells: a sorted CD56 or NKG2C T cell subset, CD4+ or CD8+ T cells, or bulk PBMC T cells (not recorded which). The receptors shown here come from a woman aged 18-69 years in good health.

The V call is TRBV4-1, the J call TRBJ2-6. CDR3 length: 14 amino acids. CDR1 and CDR2 from the germline V gene are MGHRA and YSYEKL. The CDR3 protein is CASSQDMRLGVLTF.

The V and J genes are TRBV6-6 and TRBJ1-1. CDR3 length equals 13 residues. Germline V gives CDR1 MNHNY, CDR2 SVGAGI (reference sequence). Here the CDR3 reads CASSGSPGTEAFF.

The chain joins TRBV4-1 to TRBJ2-7; TCRdb gives TRBD2 as the D gene, but with no DNA this cannot be confirmed. The CDR3 is 19 amino acids. Germline CDR1 reads MGHRA; CDR2 reads YSYEKL. CDR3 sequence: CASSQDASLAGGTAYEQYF.

The rearrangement links TRBV2 to TRBJ1-2. This CDR3 region has 13 residues. Germline V CDR1 and CDR2: SNHLY, FYNNEI. CDR3 sequence reads: CASTVERPNGYTF. Full variable domain (outside the CDR3, taken from reference TRBV2 and TRBJ1-2): EPEVTQTPSHQVTQMGQEVILRCVPISNHLYFYWYRQILGQKVEFLVSFYNNEISEKSEIFDDQFSVERPDGSNFTLKIRSTKLEDSAMYFCASTVERPNGYTFGSGTRLTVV.

The rearrangement links TRBV5-6 to TRBJ2-7; the TCRdb call, TRBD1, lacks DNA for checking. The CDR3 has 16 residues. CDR1 SGHDT and CDR2 YYEEEE come from the germline V gene. The CDR3 is CASSSLRKQEERKQYF.

The rearrangement joins TRBV20-1 to TRBJ2-3; the D gene TCRdb calls, TRBD2, cannot be checked with no DNA. There are 14 residues in the CDR3. Germline V CDR1 and CDR2: DFQATT, SNEGSKA (reference sequence). CDR3 region: CSAPDSGSTDTQYF.

The chain uses TRBV27 and TRBJ2-7; as DNA is missing, the TRBD1 call by TCRdb cannot be tested. CDR3 length: 14 amino acids. Germline loops: CDR1 MNHEY, CDR2 SMNVEV (reference sequence). CDR3 in amino acids: CASSRRDGSYEQYF.

V usage is TRBV5-1 and J usage is TRBJ2-4. The CDR3 is 14 amino acids. Germline CDR1 and CDR2: SGHRS and YFSETQ. CDR3 residues: CASSPVASRNIQYF.